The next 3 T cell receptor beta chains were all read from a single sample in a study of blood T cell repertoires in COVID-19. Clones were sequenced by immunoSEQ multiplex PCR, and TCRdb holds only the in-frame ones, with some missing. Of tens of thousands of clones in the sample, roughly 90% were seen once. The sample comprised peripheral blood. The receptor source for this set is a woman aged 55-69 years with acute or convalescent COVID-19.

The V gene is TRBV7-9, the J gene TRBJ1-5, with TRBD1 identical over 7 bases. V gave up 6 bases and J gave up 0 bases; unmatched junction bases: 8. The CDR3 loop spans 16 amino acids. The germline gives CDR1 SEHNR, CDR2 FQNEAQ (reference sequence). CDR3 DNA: TGTGCCAGCAGTCCAGGGGGAAGTTATAGCAATCAGCCCCAGCATTTT. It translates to CASSPGGSYSNQPQHF.

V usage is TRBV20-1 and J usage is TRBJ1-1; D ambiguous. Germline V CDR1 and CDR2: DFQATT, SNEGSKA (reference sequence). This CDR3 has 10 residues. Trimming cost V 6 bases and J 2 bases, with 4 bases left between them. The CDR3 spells CSASNTEAFF. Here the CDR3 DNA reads TGCAGTGCCTCTAACACTGAAGCTTTCTTT.

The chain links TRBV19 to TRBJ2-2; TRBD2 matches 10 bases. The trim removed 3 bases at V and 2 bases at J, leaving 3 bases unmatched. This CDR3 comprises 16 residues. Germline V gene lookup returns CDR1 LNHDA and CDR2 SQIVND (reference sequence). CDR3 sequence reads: CASSIGLAANTGELFF. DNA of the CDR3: TGTGCCAGTAGTATCGGACTAGCGGCCAACACCGGGGAGCTGTTTTTT.